This record covers a single TCR beta chain. Its antigen is unknown. These data come from a study of cytomegalovirus exposure and HLA in healthy donors. Overall study results and limits: Reportedly, TCR beta sequences accurately predicted HLA-A and HLA-B alleles in most subjects. Reports indicated that the classifier achieved high specificity and sensitivity in diagnosing cytomegalovirus status. For most TCR beta V segments, an earlier analysis put the productive rate at about 87% or about 30% of the time.

V was pared by 1 base and J by 8 bases, with 18 bases between. Per the germline V gene, CDR1 is SGHNT and CDR2 is YYREEE (reference sequence). There are 15 residues in the CDR3. Use of 60 Vbeta and 13 Jbeta primers characterized the PCR. Profiling relied on immunoSEQ multiplex PCR, and the TCRdb table lists in-frame clones only, not all of them. This table holds about 200,000 clones. The receptor was derived from a girl aged 2 to 9 in good health and CMV-seropositive. The specimen sequenced was PBMCs. The chain joins TRBV5-4 to TRBJ1-2; TRBD1 is a possible D gene (6 bases). CDR3 DNA sequence: TGTGCCAGCAGCTTGACCCTCGGACAGATCAACGGCTACACCTTC. Translation: CASSLTLGQINGYTF.